These 5 T cell receptor beta chains were all obtained from the same sample, sequenced in a study of persistence of HIV-infected CD4 T cells. Their antigens remain unidentified. This was the immunoSEQ version 4 assay in survey mode. Sequenced by immunoSEQ multiplex PCR; TCRdb stores in-frame clones only, minus some. This sample has 35,000 to 45,000 clones, with around 89% found just once. This nonspecific control used anti-CD3/anti-CD28 bead stimulation of CD4+ T cells. Sorting selected CD4+ T cells upregulating both CD40 ligand and CD69. The source material was CD4+ T cells sorted from PBMCs after roughly 18-hour stimulation, sampled from a patient who received antiretroviral therapy. These receptors were collected from an adult woman with HIV who was CMV-seropositive.

The rearrangement joins TRBV28 to TRBJ1-2; no reliable D call. Trimming took 6 bases from V and 4 from J, leaving 18 bases between them. Germline assignment: CDR1 MDHEN and CDR2 SYDVKM. CDR3 length equals 15 residues. CDR3 DNA: TGTGCCAGCAGACCTCCCGGGAGGATGCGCTATGGCTACACCTTC. It encodes CASRPPGRMRYGYTF.

The chain is built from TRBV10-3 and TRBJ2-3; D is undetermined. With 8 bases removed from V and 5 bases from J, the gap between germline ends came to 11 bases. Germline V CDR1 and CDR2: ENHRY, SYGVKD. CDR3 length: 12 amino acids. CDR3 coding DNA: TGTGCCATCGGGCTAGTTGGAGATACGCAGTATTTT. Its translation: CAIGLVGDTQYF.

The chain links TRBV10-3 to TRBJ2-7, with D maybe TRBD2 (6 bases). CDR1 and CDR2 (germline): ENHRY, SYGVKD. Trimming cost V 0 bases and J 2 bases, with 11 bases left between them. The CDR3 runs to 15 residues. The chain's CDR3 is CAISESSGSPYEQYF. For the CDR3, the DNA is TGTGCCATCAGTGAGTCTAGCGGAAGCCCCTACGAGCAGTACTTC.

This clone came up a few times. The chain employs TRBV5-1 and TRBJ1-4; possible D gene TRBD1, 5 bases. CDR1 is SGHRS and CDR2 is YFSETQ in the germline V gene. The V and J ends lost 4 bases and 7 bases respectively, with 14 bases between them. The CDR3 extends over 14 amino acids. CDR3 in DNA: TGCGCCAGCAGCACCCAGGGAAGGGGTGAAAAACTGTTTTTT. As protein: CASSTQGRGEKLFF.

The chain has TRBV5-6 and TRBJ1-2; the D is unclear. V was trimmed by 1 base and J by 0 bases, leaving 10 bases between them. Looked up from germline, CDR1 is SGHDT and CDR2 is YYEEEE. This CDR3 spans 15 amino acids. CDR3 coding DNA: TGTGCCAGCAGCTTGCTGAGTTCAGCTAACTATGGCTACACCTTC. Translated: CASSLLSSANYGYTF.